The 26 T cell receptor beta chains presented below share a single source sample, sequenced in a study of T-cell reconstitution after alpha-beta-depleted transplantation in children. For TCRbeta, the library was prepared with unique molecular identifiers. MiXCR, applied by TCRdb to the PCR reads, yields one record per CDR3 protein. The table records about 500,000 distinct CDR3 sequences, about 30% of them present only once. The source material was PBMCs from the stem cell graft donor, sampled from the stem cell graft. The receptor set was obtained from a human donor who donated a stem cell graft to a child with aplastic anemia.

This clonotype was seen only a few times. This rearrangement joins TRBV7-9 to TRBJ1-2; D gene ambiguous. CDR1 and CDR2 from the germline V gene are SEHNR and FQNEAQ (reference sequence). The germline V and J ends were trimmed by 3 bases and 1 base, with 9 bases remaining between them. CDR3 length equals 14 residues. The CDR3 region is CASSLAGVNYGYTF. As DNA, the CDR3 is TGTGCCAGCAGCTTGGCCGGGGTTAACTATGGCTACACCTTC. The variable domain in full, with the rest retrieved from reference TRBV7-9 and TRBJ1-2, is DTGVSQNPRHKITKRGQNVTFRCDPISEHNRLYWYRQTLGQGPEFLTYFQNEAQLEKSRLLSDRFSAERPKGSFSTLEIQRTEQGDSAMYLCASSLAGVNYGYTFGSGTRLTVV.

The V call is TRBV19, the J call TRBJ1-5; D uncertain. Between the trimmed V and J ends, which lost 3 bases and 7 bases, there was a span of 19 bases. The length of the CDR3 is 16 residues. Germline CDR1 and CDR2: LNHDA and SQIVND (reference sequence). CDR3 DNA sequence: TGTGCCAGTAGTATTTTGGTTACAACCGCAAAACAGCCCCAGCATTTT. This encodes CASSILVTTAKQPQHF.

The J gene is TRBJ2-2, the V gene TRBV7-2, with a weak D call TRBD1 (6 bases). The CDR3 length is 15 residues. The V gene's germline CDR1 is SGHTA and CDR2 FQGNSA. Trimming pared 1 base from V and 6 bases from J, leaving 12 bases between. The CDR3 coding sequence is TGTGCCAGCAGCTTAGTCCCAGGGGCGGCCGGGGAGCTGTTTTTT. It specifies CASSLVPGAAGELFF.

This clonotype was seen a handful of times. This chain uses TRBV24-1 with TRBJ2-1, with TRBD2 identical over 7 bases. Germline V gene data show CDR1 as KGHDR and CDR2 as SFDVKD. After removal of 1 base from V and 3 bases from J, the junction contained 2 bases not matched to a gene. The CDR3 spans 15 residues. The CDR3 sequence: CATSDFVAGYNEQFF. The CDR3 DNA reads TGTGCCACCAGTGATTTCGTAGCGGGCTACAATGAGCAGTTCTTC.

The table lists this clonotype with a few counts. The chain recombines TRBV18 with TRBJ2-7; D perhaps matches TRBD2 (6 bases). The V gene's germline CDR1 is KGHSH and CDR2 LQKENI. This CDR3 region has 12 residues. The V and J ends lost 3 bases and 5 bases respectively, with 8 bases between them. DNA for the CDR3: TGTGCCAGCTCACCGGGCGGGAACGAGCAGTACTTC. Protein: CASSPGGNEQYF.

The V call is TRBV11-3, the J call TRBJ2-7, with 7 bases lining up with TRBD1. In germline, CDR1 is SGHNT, CDR2 YENEEA. This CDR3 has 14 residues. V lost 7 bases to trimming and J lost 3 bases; unmatched junction nucleotides: 9. In DNA, the CDR3 is TGTGCCAGCACCGTAGACCAGGGGGTCTACGAGCAGTACTTC. Translating gives CASTVDQGVYEQYF.

This clonotype was seen a few times. V and J are TRBV7-2 and TRBJ2-1; TRBD2 matches at 7 bases. V shed 0 bases, J shed 6 bases, and the junction held 11 bases outside the gene matches. CDR3 length: 17 residues. CDR1 and CDR2 (germline): SGHTA, FQGNSA. The DNA for the CDR3 is TGTGCCAGCAGCTTAGCGCAGACTAGCCCTCTATTCAATGAGCAGTTCTTC. This codes for CASSLAQTSPLFNEQFF.

This clonotype appeared a few times. This rearrangement joins TRBV15 to TRBJ2-3, with TRBD2 matching 8 bases. Trimming cost V 4 bases and J 0 bases; bases outside gene matches: 3. Germline V gene sequence: CDR1 LNHNV, CDR2 YYDKDF (reference sequence). This CDR3 comprises 15 residues. Here the CDR3 reads CATSMRGASTDTQYF. In nucleotides, the CDR3 is TGTGCCACCAGCATGCGGGGGGCTAGCACAGATACGCAGTATTTT.

The chain is built from TRBV5-5 and TRBJ2-7; D is perhaps TRBD1 (5 bases). The CDR3 contains 16 residues. Trimming removed 2 bases from V and 5 bases from J, with 20 bases in between. CDR1 is SGHKS and CDR2 is YYEKEE in the germline V gene (reference sequence). CDR3 bases: TGTGCCAGCAGCTTTTGGGCAGGGAAAAAGTTGGACGAGCAGTACTTC. Translating gives CASSFWAGKKLDEQYF.

The chain recombines TRBV20-1 with TRBJ2-2, with 10 bases aligning to TRBD2. J lost 2 bases, V lost 6 bases, and 9 bases had no gene match. The CDR3 is 16 residues long. Germline V gives CDR1 DFQATT, CDR2 SNEGSKA (reference sequence). CDR3 coding DNA: TGCAGTGCCGGGGAACTAGCGGGGATTAACACCGGGGAGCTGTTTTTT. As protein: CSAGELAGINTGELFF.

This clonotype has a handful of counts. The chain joins TRBV20-1 to TRBJ2-3; 7 nucleotides agree with TRBD2. The germline gives CDR1 DFQATT, CDR2 SNEGSKA (reference sequence). V lost 0 bases, J lost 2 bases, and 8 bases stayed unmatched. The CDR3 length is 16 residues. CDR3 sequence reads: CSARDRLAESTDTQYF. The CDR3 coding sequence is TGCAGTGCTAGAGATAGGCTAGCGGAGTCCACAGATACGCAGTATTTT.

This rearrangement joins TRBV29-1 to TRBJ1-2; D is perhaps TRBD1 (6 bases). CDR3 length: 12 residues. CDR1 and CDR2 (germline): SQVTM, ANQGSEA. V was trimmed by 5 bases and J by 1 base, leaving 8 bases between them. The CDR3 bases are TGCAGCGTTATGGACAGTAACTATGGCTACACCTTC. It encodes CSVMDSNYGYTF.

This clonotype has a handful of counts. The chain employs TRBV20-1 and TRBJ2-1, with D maybe TRBD2 (5 bases). Trimming pared 0 bases from V and 0 bases from J, leaving 15 bases between. Germline loops: CDR1 DFQATT, CDR2 SNEGSKA (reference sequence). The CDR3 spans 17 residues. In nucleotides, the CDR3 is TGCAGTGCTAGAGATCTTGGACTCAAGAGCTCCTACAATGAGCAGTTCTTC. It is translated as CSARDLGLKSSYNEQFF.

The V call is TRBV7-6, the J call TRBJ1-2, with D maybe TRBD1 (6 bases). Deletions cut 4 bases from V and 4 bases from J, with 13 bases between. Germline CDR1 reads SGHVS; CDR2 reads FNYEAQ. The CDR3 runs 14 residues. The CDR3 sequence: CASSSTGFPYGYTF. DNA for the CDR3: TGTGCCAGCAGCTCCACAGGGTTTCCCTATGGCTACACCTTC.

This clonotype came up a few times. V is TRBV6-1 and J is TRBJ2-3, with TRBD1 identical over 7 bases. Germline V CDR1 and CDR2: MNHNS, SASEGT. This CDR3 has 15 amino acids. Trimming cost V 2 bases and J 0 bases; bases outside gene matches: 2. CDR3 sequence reads: CASSERTGSTDTQYF. In DNA, the CDR3 is TGTGCCAGCAGTGAAAGGACAGGAAGCACAGATACGCAGTATTTT.

This chain's CDR3 is CASSLVRTGTQETQYF. In DNA, the CDR3 is TGTGCCAGCAGCTTAGTTCGGACCGGGACGCAAGAGACCCAGTACTTC. The chain joins TRBV7-6 to TRBJ2-5; either TRBD1 or TRBD2 may supply D (5 bases each). CDR3 length: 16 amino acids. V was clipped by 1 base and J by 2 bases, with 14 bases between them. Germline CDR1 reads SGHVS; CDR2 reads FNYEAQ.

This clonotype was seen once. The chain has TRBV5-1 and TRBJ2-5, with D uncertain. Per germline, CDR1 SGHRS and CDR2 YFSETQ. This CDR3 contains 14 residues. Deletions cut 4 bases from V and 2 bases from J, with 12 bases between. The CDR3 sequence: CASSVSLRQETQYF. CDR3 in DNA: TGCGCCAGCAGCGTCTCTTTAAGGCAAGAGACCCAGTACTTC.

The chain couples TRBV30 to TRBJ2-3, with 10 bases fitting TRBD2. CDR3 length: 15 residues. Germline CDR1 is GTSNPN and CDR2 is SVGIG (reference sequence). After removal of 0 bases from V and 4 bases from J, the junction contained 4 bases not matched to a gene. CDR3 amino acids: CAWSVLAGMADTQYF. CDR3 in DNA: TGTGCCTGGAGTGTACTAGCGGGAATGGCAGATACGCAGTATTTT.

The rearrangement links TRBV5-5 to TRBJ1-5; D gene uncertain. Trimming cost V 1 base and J 5 bases, with 10 bases left between them. Germline CDR1 SGHKS, CDR2 YYEKEE (reference sequence). This CDR3 has 14 amino acids. Written as DNA, the CDR3 is TGTGCCAGCAGCTTGTGGTTCGGCGATCAGCCCCAGCATTTT. Translation: CASSLWFGDQPQHF.

J is TRBJ2-3 and V is TRBV25-1; D is possibly TRBD1 or TRBD2 (6 bases each). V lost 4 bases to trimming and J lost 3 bases, with 14 bases between them. Per the germline V gene, CDR1 is MGHDK and CDR2 is SYGVNS. The CDR3 length is 15 residues. The DNA of the CDR3 is TGTGCCAGCAGTGCGACCGGGGGCAGGACAGATACGCAGTATTTT. It is translated as CASSATGGRTDTQYF. The whole variable domain, filled in from reference TRBV25-1 and TRBJ2-3, reads EADIYQTPRYLVIGTGKKITLECSQTMGHDKMYWYQQDPGMELHLIHYSYGVNSTEKGDLSSESTVSRIRTEHFPLTLESARPSHTSQYLCASSATGGRTDTQYFGPGTRLTVL.

This clonotype turned up a few times. The rearrangement uses TRBV6-2 or TRBV6-3 and TRBJ2-7; D is ambiguous. This CDR3 contains 12 residues. The V gene lost 5 bases and the J gene lost 1 base, with 6 bases spanning the gap. Germline V CDR1 and CDR2: MNHEY, SVGEGT. The CDR3 is CASSHPSYEQYF. As DNA, the CDR3 is TGTGCCAGCAGTCACCCTTCCTACGAGCAGTACTTC.

The V gene is TRBV14, the J gene TRBJ2-7, with D hard to call. Trimming left V 8 bases short and J 3 bases short, with 5 bases between. The CDR3 loop spans 10 amino acids. CDR1 SGHDN and CDR2 FVKESK come from the germline V gene. CDR3 sequence (DNA): TGTGCCAGCCCTATCTACGAGCAGTACTTC. It is translated as CASPIYEQYF. The full variable domain, completed using reference TRBV14 and TRBJ2-7, is EAGVTQFPSHSVIEKGQTVTLRCDPISGHDNLYWYRRVMGKEIKFLLHFVKESKQDESGMPNNRFLAERTGGTYSTLKVQPAELEDSGVYFCASPIYEQYFGPGTRLTVT.

This rearrangement joins TRBV5-1 to TRBJ2-7, with a weak D call TRBD1 (6 bases). The V gene's germline CDR1 is SGHRS and CDR2 YFSETQ. Trimming removed 1 base at V and 0 bases at J, with 14 bases between. This CDR3 has 16 residues. CDR3 coding DNA: TGCGCCAGCAGCTTGTTATCAGGGGACCCCTCCTACGAGCAGTACTTC. It specifies CASSLLSGDPSYEQYF.

The chain couples TRBV4-2 to TRBJ2-7; D gene uncertain. This CDR3 is built from 14 residues. The V end lost 1 base, the J end lost 5 bases, and 12 bases lay between the germline ends. Germline V CDR1 and CDR2: LGHNA, YNFKEQ. CDR3 residues: CASSQAPGRDEQYF. In DNA, the CDR3 is TGTGCCAGCAGCCAAGCCCCAGGAAGGGACGAGCAGTACTTC.

This clonotype came up a few times. The chain uses TRBV7-9 and TRBJ2-3; 7 bases match TRBD2. After removal of 2 bases from V and 2 bases from J, the junction contained 4 bases not matched to a gene. The CDR3 sequence is 15 residues long. CDR1 and CDR2 from the germline V gene are SEHNR and FQNEAQ (reference sequence). CDR3 sequence reads: CASSLSSGPTDTQYF. The CDR3 region has the DNA TGTGCCAGCAGCTTATCTAGCGGACCCACAGATACGCAGTATTTT.

J is TRBJ1-2 and V is TRBV4-2; 10 positions match TRBD1. V was clipped by 2 bases and J by 4 bases; unmatched bases: 10. Germline V gene sequence: CDR1 LGHNA, CDR2 YNFKEQ. CDR3 length equals 17 residues. The CDR3 is CASSQREGQGGTYGYTF. CDR3 nucleotides: TGTGCCAGCAGCCAAAGGGAAGGACAGGGGGGCACCTATGGCTACACCTTC.